This TCR beta chain was retrieved from a study of blood T cell repertoires in COVID-19. Study background: The origin of the acute and convalescent COVID-19 samples was the United States, Italy and Spain. From T cells, B-cell-depleted T cells, or PBMCs came the material, which was cDNA or gDNA.

The ends lost 0 bases at V and 1 base at J; junction bases unmatched: 3. There are 16 residues in the CDR3. Germline-derived CDR1 and CDR2 are SGDLS and YYNGEE. Original data processing: Amplification with reference gene primers provided the estimates of nucleated cell counts. Produced via immunoSEQ multiplex PCR; TCRdb's table is partial and in-frame only. The D gene and trimming were derived from the DNA, and the V and J assignments and clone size from that table. The sample records over 80,000 clones, about 83% being singletons. This clone is a singleton in its sample. The sample consisted of peripheral blood. This chain uses TRBV9 with TRBJ2-1; 8 positions match TRBD1. The receptor was isolated from an older woman with acute or convalescent COVID-19. Written as DNA, the CDR3 is TGTGCCAGCAGCGTAGGGGGGACAGGTTCCTACAATGAGCAGTTCTTC. Its translation: CASSVGGTGSYNEQFF.